This entry lists 8 T cell receptor beta chains sequenced from one sample in a study of T cells in Graves' hyperthyroidism and ophthalmopathy. Regions amplified from RNA transcripts were the TCR beta CDR3 regions. The HTBI set primed first-round TCR CDR3 RT-PCR. MiXCR, applied by TCRdb to the multiplex PCR reads, yields one record per CDR3 protein. This sample has approximately 720,000 distinct CDR3 sequences, with over 15% found just once. The material sequenced was blood. The receptors were gathered from a woman between 50 and 59 years old with Graves' hyperthyroidism that later progressed to Graves' ophthalmopathy.

V is TRBV6-1 and J is TRBJ1-1, with D uncertain. Germline CDR1 is MNHNS and CDR2 is SASEGT. This CDR3 has 13 amino acids. V dropped 5 bases and J dropped 4 bases, with 11 bases sitting between them. CDR3: CASSSVWSTEAFF. CDR3 DNA sequence: TGTGCCAGCAGTTCTGTATGGAGCACTGAAGCTTTCTTT.

This clonotype came up a few times. The chain combines TRBV10-3 with TRBJ2-3; D not resolved. The CDR3 covers 11 residues. The V end lost 3 bases, the J end lost 9 bases, and 7 bases lay between the germline ends. Germline assignment: CDR1 ENHRY and CDR2 SYGVKD. The CDR3 here is CAISDKDTQYF. DNA for the CDR3: TGTGCCATCAGTGACAAAGACACGCAGTATTTT.

The table lists this clonotype with a few counts. The chain is built from TRBV6-1 and TRBJ1-5; 9 bases fit TRBD1. CDR3 length: 16 amino acids. The junction had 8 bases not matched to a gene; V was cut back by 6 bases and J by 2 bases. CDR1 and CDR2 from the germline V gene are MNHNS and SASEGT. The CDR3 bases are TGTGCCAGCAGAGACCCGGGACAGGGAGGCAATCAGCCCCAGCATTTT. Encoded protein: CASRDPGQGGNQPQHF.

CDR3 coding DNA: TGTGCCAGTAGTATATCACAGAGCAATCAGCCCCAGCATTTT. Encoded protein: CASSISQSNQPQHF. The chain is built from TRBV19 and TRBJ1-5; D remains unclear. Per germline, CDR1 LNHDA and CDR2 SQIVND (reference sequence). V was cut by 2 bases and J by 1 base, with 6 bases left in between. This CDR3 has 14 amino acids.

The chain combines TRBV7-6 with TRBJ2-2; possibly TRBD1 or TRBD2 for D (5 bases each). Germline V lookup: CDR1 SGHVS, CDR2 FNYEAQ. The CDR3 is 15 residues long. V dropped 1 base and J dropped 5 bases, with 11 bases sitting between them. In DNA, the CDR3 is TGTGCCAGCAGCTTAGATAGGGGAGCTACCGGGGAGCTGTTTTTT. Encoded protein: CASSLDRGATGELFF.

V is TRBV9 and J is TRBJ1-2, with unresolved D. The CDR3 extends over 14 amino acids. The germline V gene encodes CDR1 SGDLS and CDR2 YYNGEE. V was cut by 1 base and J by 0 bases, with 7 bases left in between. DNA for the CDR3: TGTGCCAGCAGCGTAACAGATTCTAACTATGGCTACACCTTC. Translation gives CASSVTDSNYGYTF. Filled out from reference TRBV9 and TRBJ1-2, the complete variable domain reads DSGVTQTPKHLITATGQRVTLRCSPRSGDLSVYWYQQSLDQGLQFLIQYYNGEERAKGNILERFSAQQFPDLHSELNLSSLELGDSALYFCASSVTDSNYGYTFGSGTRLTVV.

In its sample, this clonotype was seen many times. The chain uses TRBV20-1 and TRBJ1-1; tentatively, D is TRBD1 (6 bases). Germline assignment: CDR1 DFQATT and CDR2 SNEGSKA (reference sequence). The CDR3 is 13 residues long. V was shortened by 6 bases and J by 5 bases, with 16 bases between the two germline ends. The CDR3 DNA sequence: TGCAGTGCCGAGAACAGGGAGGGTACTGAAGCTTTCTTT. This sequence encodes CSAENREGTEAFF.

The CDR3 bases are TGCGCCAGCCGCGATCAGGGTGTCGGCCAGAACACTGAAGCTTTCTTT. It specifies CASRDQGVGQNTEAFF. This chain joins TRBV5-1 and TRBJ1-1; TRBD1 might be the D (5 bases). The CDR3 loop spans 16 amino acids. Trimming took 7 bases from V and 1 from J, leaving 20 bases between them. Germline loops: CDR1 SGHRS, CDR2 YFSETQ.